The 12 T cell receptor beta chains in this list originate from one sample, sequenced in a study of sequential checkpoint blockade in melanoma. As to treatment: randomized to nivolumab then ipilimumab (arm A) or the reverse (arm B). The assay was immunoSEQ multiplex PCR, and TCRdb's table has in-frame clones only and misses some. The data hold 6,000 to 7,500 clones, with about 19% observed a single time. Sequences were derived from tumor tissue (inferred from file names), sampled from a patient given nivolumab and ipilimumab in sequence. These receptors were taken from a human donor with melanoma.

This clone was observed a few times. J is TRBJ1-2 and V is TRBV30, with 9 bases fitting TRBD1. In germline, CDR1 is GTSNPN, CDR2 SVGIG (reference sequence). This CDR3 is built from 12 residues. The junction had 3 bases not matched to a gene; V was cut back by 4 bases and J by 6 bases. The CDR3 protein is CAWTTGGHGYTF. The CDR3 nucleotides are TGTGCCTGGACGACAGGGGGACATGGCTACACCTTC. Combining the CDR3 with reference TRBV30 and TRBJ1-2 gives the whole variable domain SQTIHQWPATLVQPVGSPLSLECTVEGTSNPNLYWYRQAAGRGLQLLFYSVGIGQISSEVPQNLSASRPQDRQFILSSKKLLLSDSGFYLCAWTTGGHGYTFGSGTRLTVV.

The genes are TRBV19 and TRBJ2-1; no clear D gene. Germline loops: CDR1 LNHDA, CDR2 SQIVND (reference sequence). There are 12 residues in the CDR3. Trimming removed 6 bases at V and 4 bases at J, with 7 bases between. The CDR3, as DNA: TGTGCCAGTAGCCTGGGTTACAATGAGCAGTTCTTC. Translated: CASSLGYNEQFF.

This clone showed up just a few times. This sequence joins TRBV7-8 and TRBJ2-3; unclear D gene. The V and J ends lost 2 bases and 7 bases respectively, with 10 bases between them. This CDR3 has 13 amino acids. From germline, CDR1 is SGHVS and CDR2 FQNEAQ. CDR3 protein: CASSLPMSNTQYF. CDR3 in DNA: TGTGCCAGCAGCTTACCCATGTCAAATACGCAGTATTTT.

The chain links TRBV19 to TRBJ1-3, with 7 bases lining up with TRBD1. Looked up from germline, CDR1 is LNHDA and CDR2 is SQIVND (reference sequence). V trimming: 8 bases; J trimming: 4 bases; junction bases outside the gene matches: 8. This CDR3 comprises 14 residues. As DNA, the CDR3 is TGTGCCAGTGCACTACAGGGGCGCGGAAACACCATATATTTT. Translation gives CASALQGRGNTIYF.

This clone was observed a handful of times. This sequence joins TRBV9 and TRBJ2-1; 12 nucleotides line up with TRBD2. J gave up 4 bases and V 3 bases, and 5 bases lay outside the gene matches. CDR3 length: 16 amino acids. CDR1 is SGDLS and CDR2 is YYNGEE in the germline V gene. CDR3: CASSEWGLAGYNEQFF. The CDR3 nucleotides read TGTGCCAGCAGCGAATGGGGACTAGCGGGTTACAATGAGCAGTTCTTC.

By proportion, this clone is medium-sized. V is TRBV11-3 and J is TRBJ1-4; D perhaps matches TRBD1 (6 bases). V was pared by 5 bases and J by 4 bases, with 20 bases between. Per germline, CDR1 SGHNT and CDR2 YENEEA. The CDR3 is made up of 17 amino acids. In nucleotides, the CDR3 is TGTGCCAGCAGCCGGAGTCCCCCCGGGACAAGTAATGAAAAACTGTTTTTT. This translates into CASSRSPPGTSNEKLFF.

This clone was picked up many times. The chain employs TRBV11-3 and TRBJ2-7; D is perhaps TRBD2 (8 bases). The CDR3 has 15 residues. Germline CDR1 is SGHNT and CDR2 is YENEEA. V dropped 3 bases and J dropped 1 base, with 13 bases sitting between them. The CDR3 protein is CASSLGQRGSYEQYF. The CDR3, as DNA: TGTGCCAGCAGCTTGGGACAGCGGGGGTCCTACGAGCAGTACTTC.

This clone was seen ten or more times. Within the sample, other DNA sequences also encode this same CDR3. The V call is TRBV6-8, the J call TRBJ2-5; D gene uncertain. V lost 0 bases and J 2 bases, leaving 4 bases between the germline ends. The CDR3 extends over 13 amino acids. Germline V lookup: CDR1 MNHGY, CDR2 SAAAGT. The CDR3 region is CASSYSFQETQYF. CDR3 bases: TGTGCCAGCAGTTACTCTTTTCAAGAGACCCAGTACTTC.

In its sample, this clone was seen many times. V gene TRBV11-3 combines with J gene TRBJ1-6; D is uncertain. The CDR3 has 16 residues. V gave up 5 bases and J gave up 0 bases, with 11 bases separating them. The V gene's germline CDR1 is SGHNT and CDR2 YENEEA. The CDR3 DNA reads TGTGCCAGCAGCGCCGTCGAAAGCTCCTATAATTCACCCCTCCACTTT. It yields the protein CASSAVESSYNSPLHF.

This clone was counted ten times or more. The CDR3 sequence: CASSPLLAGGHNYEQYF. CDR3 coding DNA: TGCGCCAGCAGCCCGCTACTAGCGGGGGGGCACAACTACGAGCAGTACTTC. This chain connects TRBV1 to TRBJ2-7; the table assigns TRBD2, which was not confirmed against the DNA. TRBV1 is an annotated pseudogene. CDR3 size: 17 residues.

This clone was detected only a few times. This chain joins TRBV5-1 and TRBJ2-3; 7 bases map to TRBD2. CDR3 length equals 15 residues. With 1 base clipped from V and 4 bases from J, the junction kept 6 bases outside the gene matches. CDR1 is SGHRS and CDR2 is YFSETQ in the germline V gene. CDR3 DNA: TGCGCCAGCAGCTTGCTGGGGGGGGTTTCAGATACGCAGTATTTT. Translated, it gives CASSLLGGVSDTQYF. The full variable domain, in which reference TRBV5-1 and TRBJ2-3 provide the parts outside the CDR3, is KAGVTQTPRYLIKTRGQQVTLSCSPISGHRSVSWYQQTPGQGLQFLFEYFSETQRNKGNFPGRFSGRQFSNSRSEMNVSTLELGDSALYLCASSLLGGVSDTQYFGPGTRLTVL.

Judged by abundance, this clone is medium-sized (0.01 to 0.1%). The V and J genes are TRBV11-3 and TRBJ2-3; TRBD1 matches at 7 bases. This CDR3 spans 16 amino acids. Losses at the gene ends were 4 bases for V and 1 base for J; bases not matched to a gene: 8. Germline loops: CDR1 SGHNT, CDR2 YENEEA. The CDR3 DNA reads as TGTGCCAGCAGCTCCCGACAGGGCGGGCGCACAGATACGCAGTATTTT. Its protein is CASSSRQGGRTDTQYF.